This T cell receptor beta chain came from a study of CD8 T cells in Susac syndrome. This clonotype appeared a single time. About 0.5 to 1 ug RNA was reverse transcribed with random hexamers. TCRdb ran MiXCR on the immunoSEQ multiplex PCR reads and lists one entry per CDR3 protein. This table has about 190,000 distinct CDR3 sequences, approximately 95% appearing once. Germline CDR1 SGHTA, CDR2 FQGTGA. The CDR3 runs to 13 residues. V was clipped by 5 bases and J by 6 bases, with 14 bases between them. This receptor was obtained from a human donor with Susac syndrome. This chain connects TRBV7-3 to TRBJ2-7, with D possibly TRBD2 on 6 matching bases. The sample taken for sequencing was CD4+ T cells from PBMCs. The CDR3 spells CASSASVGGEQYF. CDR3 sequence (DNA): TGTGCCAGCAGCGCCTCAGTGGGGGGCGAGCAGTACTTC.